This T cell receptor (beta chain) originates from a study of blood T cell repertoires in COVID-19. Under the authors' procedure: Reference gene primer amplification in the assay estimated nucleated cell counts. TCRdb keeps only in-frame clones here, not all; method: immunoSEQ multiplex PCR. The V and J calls and clone size are taken from that table; D and trimming were inferred from the DNA. This table has around 140,000 clones, just under 90% appearing once. CDR1 and CDR2 (germline): SGDLS, YYNGEE. The CDR3 has 15 residues. V shed 5 bases, J shed 0 bases, and the junction held 3 bases outside the gene matches.

The sequencing input was peripheral blood. The gene calls are TRBV9 and TRBJ2-2; 8 bases are a match to TRBD1. This clonotype originated in a woman aged 50 to 65 with active or convalescent COVID-19. CDR3: CASRTGVANTGELFF. The CDR3 DNA is TGTGCCAGCAGGACAGGGGTCGCGAACACCGGGGAGCTGTTTTTT.